The 23 T cell receptor beta chains presented below share a single source sample, sequenced in a study of regulatory T cells in long-lasting Graves disease. Time point reported: newly diagnosed GD, antithyroid drugs for less than 3 months. The TCR library was prepared using RNA isolated from PBMCs. Construction of TCR beta libraries relied on iRepertoire HTBI primers and on Arm-PCR targeting CDR3 regions. One entry per CDR3 protein, called by TCRdb with MiXCR from the multiplex PCR reads. The sample records some 410,000 distinct CDR3 sequences, about 15% being singletons. Another study also made use of these data, one on T cells in Graves' hyperthyroidism and ophthalmopathy.

The specimen comprised peripheral blood mononuclear cells (PBMCs), sampled at new diagnosis, from a patient treated with antithyroid drugs. The receptors originated from a woman in her 30s with Graves disease.

This clonotype has a count of ten or more. The V gene is TRBV5-1, the J gene TRBJ2-1; 8 positions match TRBD2. The CDR3 is 13 amino acids. In germline, CDR1 is SGHRS, CDR2 YFSETQ. The ends lost 4 bases at V and 7 bases at J; junction bases unmatched: 4. CDR3 nucleotide sequence: TGCGCCAGCAGCCCGGGGGGGATGAATGAGCAGTTCTTC. Protein sequence: CASSPGGMNEQFF.

In its sample, this clonotype was seen many times. The chain carries TRBV2 and TRBJ2-1; TRBD2 might be the D (7 bases). This CDR3 is built from 15 residues. Germline V lookup: CDR1 SNHLY, CDR2 FYNNEI. V gave up 3 bases and J gave up 3 bases, with 12 bases separating them. CDR3 region: CASSDEGGGYNEQFF. Here the CDR3 DNA reads TGTGCCAGCAGTGATGAGGGGGGGGGCTACAATGAGCAGTTCTTC.

This clonotype was seen only a few times. The chain recombines TRBV7-9 with TRBJ2-2; D gene uncertain. Germline V CDR1 and CDR2: SEHNR, FQNEAQ (reference sequence). V lost 11 bases and J lost 4, with 8 bases in between. The CDR3 runs 11 residues. CDR3 in amino acids: CAVMGTGELFF. The CDR3 region has the DNA TGTGCCGTCATGGGCACCGGGGAGCTGTTTTTT. Together with reference TRBV7-9 and TRBJ2-2, the CDR3 gives the full variable domain: DTGVSQNPRHKITKRGQNVTFRCDPISEHNRLYWYRQTLGQGPEFLTYFQNEAQLEKSRLLSDRFSAERPKGSFSTLEIQRTEQGDSAMYLCAVMGTGELFFGEGSRLTVL.

There are many counts of this clonotype. The chain uses TRBV14 and TRBJ2-3; 8 bases line up with TRBD1. Germline loops: CDR1 SGHDN, CDR2 FVKESK. The CDR3 is 16 amino acids. J gave up 3 bases and V 5 bases, and 10 bases lay outside the gene matches. CDR3 loop: CASSYQMDRVTDTQYF. In DNA form, the CDR3 reads TGTGCCAGCAGCTACCAAATGGACAGGGTAACAGATACGCAGTATTTT.

This clonotype was detected a few times. This chain connects TRBV7-9 to TRBJ2-2; perhaps D is TRBD1 or TRBD2 (5 bases each). Germline CDR1 reads SEHNR; CDR2 reads FQNEAQ (reference sequence). Trimming cost V 4 bases and J 1 base, with 7 bases left between them. The CDR3 contains 14 residues. CDR3 bases: TGTGCCAGCAGCTGGGACGAGAACACCGGGGAGCTGTTTTTT. This translates into CASSWDENTGELFF.

This clonotype was detected only a few times. V and J are TRBV7-6 and TRBJ2-5, with 8 nucleotides matching TRBD2. Trimming cost V 5 bases and J 7 bases; bases outside gene matches: 15. CDR1 is SGHVS, CDR2 FNYEAQ, per germline. The CDR3 spans 16 residues. CDR3 sequence reads: CASSPPGGGRAGTQYF. The CDR3 nucleotides read TGTGCCAGCAGCCCTCCGGGAGGGGGGAGGGCGGGGACCCAGTACTTC.

In the case of this clonotype: A far larger clone is only one base removed, so a read error is likely. The rearrangement uses TRBV6-2 or TRBV6-3 and TRBJ2-7; D is undetermined. The germline gives CDR1 MNHEY, CDR2 SVGEGT. This CDR3 region has 10 residues. Between the trimmed V and J ends, which lost 5 bases and 5 bases, there was a span of 4 bases. The CDR3 loop reads CASSADEQYF. In DNA form, the CDR3 reads TGTGCCAGCAGTGCCGACGAGCAGTACTTC.

V gene TRBV11-1 combines with J gene TRBJ1-6; D uncertain. The CDR3 extends over 14 amino acids. V lost 0 bases and J lost 9, with 9 bases in between. Looked up from germline, CDR1 is SGHAT and CDR2 is FQDESV (reference sequence). The CDR3 here is CASSLAGSISPLHF. CDR3 bases: TGTGCCAGCAGCTTAGCGGGAAGTATTTCACCCCTCCACTTT.

There are many counts of this clonotype. Here the CDR3 reads CASSPGLGREKLFF. The CDR3 nucleotides are TGTGCCAGCAGTCCGGGCCTAGGTCGTGAAAAACTGTTTTTT. The rearrangement joins TRBV28 to TRBJ1-4; no firm D call. CDR3 size: 14 residues. V lost 5 bases and J lost 7, with 14 bases in between. The germline gives CDR1 MDHEN, CDR2 SYDVKM. Using reference TRBV28 and TRBJ1-4 for the parts outside the CDR3, the full variable domain is DVKVTQSSRYLVKRTGEKVFLECVQDMDHENMFWYRQDPGLGLRLIYFSYDVKMKEKGDIPEGYSVSREKKERFSLILESASTNQTSMYLCASSPGLGREKLFFGSGTQLSVL.

In its sample, this clonotype was seen many times. This chain uses TRBV28 with TRBJ2-7; maybe TRBD2 (5 bases). The CDR3 spans 11 residues. Germline CDR1 reads MDHEN; CDR2 reads SYDVKM. V lost 8 bases to trimming and J lost 9 bases, with 14 bases between them. The CDR3 reads CASGSPGRQYF. CDR3 nucleotide sequence: TGTGCCAGCGGGAGCCCGGGTAGGCAGTACTTC.

This clonotype occurred a few times. The chain links TRBV2 to TRBJ1-3, with 7 bases that match TRBD1. The length of the CDR3 is 16 residues. V gave up 8 bases and J gave up 0 bases; unmatched junction bases: 10. Looked up from germline, CDR1 is SNHLY and CDR2 is FYNNEI. CDR3 DNA sequence: TGTGCCAGCTTCCCGGACAGGACCCACTCTGGAAACACCATATATTTT. This encodes CASFPDRTHSGNTIYF.

This clonotype was counted many times. This chain links TRBV5-1 with TRBJ2-7; 11 bases align to TRBD2. Per germline, CDR1 SGHRS and CDR2 YFSETQ. V shed 4 bases, J shed 2 bases, and the junction held 5 bases outside the gene matches. The CDR3 covers 15 residues. As DNA, the CDR3 is TGCGCCAGCAGCCAGGGACTAGCGGAACCCTACGAGCAGTACTTC. This encodes CASSQGLAEPYEQYF.

This chain joins TRBV4-3 and TRBJ2-1; no reliable D call. The CDR3 has 11 amino acids. Germline CDR1 and CDR2: LGHNA and YSLEER. The germline V and J ends were trimmed by 5 bases and 9 bases, with 8 bases remaining between them. CDR3 residues: CASSVGGEQFF. CDR3 in DNA: TGCGCCAGCAGCGTCGGTGGTGAGCAGTTCTTC.

This clonotype appeared many times. The rearrangement uses TRBV20-1 and TRBJ2-1, with D possibly TRBD2 on 6 matching bases. Germline values: CDR1 DFQATT, CDR2 SNEGSKA (reference sequence). The V and J ends lost 0 bases and 6 bases respectively, with 18 bases between them. CDR3 size: 16 residues. CDR3 coding DNA: TGCAGTGCTAGAGATCCCCGGGGGAGCTGGGGCAATGAGCAGTTCTTC. Residues: CSARDPRGSWGNEQFF.

The sample holds many counts of this clonotype. The CDR3 nucleotides read TGTGCCAGCAGTCTAGGCGGACAGTATAATGAAAAACTGTTTTTT. Residues: CASSLGGQYNEKLFF. The rearrangement joins TRBV28 to TRBJ1-4; D perhaps matches TRBD1 (6 bases). CDR1 is MDHEN, CDR2 SYDVKM, per germline. The V gene lost 5 bases and the J gene lost 4 bases, with 14 bases spanning the gap. The CDR3 length is 15 residues.

This clonotype was detected ten times or more. The chain carries TRBV27 and TRBJ2-7; D gene ambiguous. Germline CDR1 and CDR2: MNHEY and SMNVEV (reference sequence). There are 13 residues in the CDR3. The V end was cut by 3 bases, the J end by 5 bases, with 11 bases between. The CDR3 protein is CASSFTYRDEQYF. In DNA, the CDR3 is TGTGCCAGCAGTTTCACCTACAGAGACGAGCAGTACTTC.

This clonotype was observed a few times. The chain has TRBV4-1 and TRBJ2-5; D is undetermined. The CDR3 is 17 amino acids. V lost 3 bases and J 1 base, leaving 18 bases between the germline ends. Germline loops: CDR1 MGHRA, CDR2 YSYEKL. The CDR3 sequence: CASSQEMDRRFQETQYF. The CDR3, as DNA: TGCGCCAGCAGCCAGGAAATGGACCGCCGATTCCAAGAGACCCAGTACTTC.

This clonotype has ten or more counts. The chain carries TRBV29-1 and TRBJ2-3; possibly TRBD1 or TRBD2 for D (5 bases each). This CDR3 comprises 11 residues. CDR1 SQVTM and CDR2 ANQGSEA come from the germline V gene. V lost 2 bases and J lost 9, with 9 bases in between. CDR3 amino acids: CSVEQGETQYF. CDR3 DNA sequence: TGCAGCGTTGAACAGGGAGAGACGCAGTATTTT.

This clonotype was seen a few times. The junction does not match germline at one end; this may be a read error. The rearrangement links TRBV5-1 to TRBJ1-6; 9 positions match TRBD1. The germline V gene encodes CDR1 SGHRS and CDR2 YFSETQ. The CDR3 length is 14 residues. The CDR3 coding sequence is TGTGCCAGCAAATCCTGGGGACAGGGATCACCCCTCCACTTT. Its translation: CASKSWGQGSPLHF.

This clonotype was counted at least ten times. The chain combines TRBV28 with TRBJ2-7; D unresolved. There are 14 residues in the CDR3. V lost 2 bases and J 3 bases, leaving 11 bases between the germline ends. The V gene's germline CDR1 is MDHEN and CDR2 SYDVKM. Written as DNA, the CDR3 is TGTGCCAGCAGTTTAAGGGCAGACGACTACGAGCAGTACTTC. Translation gives CASSLRADDYEQYF.

This chain uses TRBV20-1 with TRBJ2-1, with 11 bases that match TRBD2. V lost 5 bases, J lost 8 bases, and 5 bases stayed unmatched. From germline, CDR1 is DFQATT and CDR2 SNEGSKA (reference sequence). The CDR3 spans 13 residues. This CDR3 is CSALAGGRYEQFF. The CDR3 DNA is TGCAGTGCTTTAGCGGGAGGGAGGTATGAGCAGTTCTTC.

This clonotype occurred a few times. This sequence joins TRBV24-1 and TRBJ1-5; possibly TRBD1 for D (5 bases). Germline CDR1 and CDR2: KGHDR and SFDVKD. CDR3 length: 14 amino acids. Trimming removed 4 bases from V and 8 bases from J, with 14 bases in between. As DNA, the CDR3 is TGTGCCACCAGTGAGACGGGACTCGAAGAGCCCCAGCATTTT. Translated: CATSETGLEEPQHF.

This clonotype showed up many times. The chain joins TRBV18 to TRBJ1-5, with 7 bases identical to TRBD1. The germline gives CDR1 KGHSH, CDR2 LQKENI. V shed 2 bases, J shed 4 bases, and the junction held 2 bases outside the gene matches. The CDR3 covers 14 residues. As DNA, the CDR3 is TGTGCCAGCTCACCAACAGGGGTAAATCAGCCCCAGCATTTT. The encoded protein is CASSPTGVNQPQHF.